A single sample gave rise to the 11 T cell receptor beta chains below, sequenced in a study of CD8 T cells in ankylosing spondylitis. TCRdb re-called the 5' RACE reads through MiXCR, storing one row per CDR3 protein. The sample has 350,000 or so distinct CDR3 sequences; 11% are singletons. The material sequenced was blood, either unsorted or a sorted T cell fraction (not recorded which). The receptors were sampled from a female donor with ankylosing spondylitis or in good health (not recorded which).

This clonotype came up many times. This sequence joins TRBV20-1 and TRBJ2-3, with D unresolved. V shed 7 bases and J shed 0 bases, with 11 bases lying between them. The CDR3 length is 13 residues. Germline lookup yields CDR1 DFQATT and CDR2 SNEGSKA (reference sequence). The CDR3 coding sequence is TGCAGTGACAAAGAGCGTAGCACAGATACGCAGTATTTT. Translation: CSDKERSTDTQYF.

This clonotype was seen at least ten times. CDR3 bases: TGTGCCACCAGCACTTTTACAGATACGCAGTATTTT. Protein sequence: CATSTFTDTQYF. V and J are TRBV15 and TRBJ2-3; D remains ambiguous. V shed 4 bases and J shed 3 bases, with 5 bases lying between them. The germline V gene encodes CDR1 LNHNV and CDR2 YYDKDF (reference sequence). The CDR3 spans 12 residues.

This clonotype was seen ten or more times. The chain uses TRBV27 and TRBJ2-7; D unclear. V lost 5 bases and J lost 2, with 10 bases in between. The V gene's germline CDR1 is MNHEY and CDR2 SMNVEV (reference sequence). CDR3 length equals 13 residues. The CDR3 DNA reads TGTGCCAGCAGTCCAACCATCGCCTACGAGCAGTACTTC. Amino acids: CASSPTIAYEQYF.

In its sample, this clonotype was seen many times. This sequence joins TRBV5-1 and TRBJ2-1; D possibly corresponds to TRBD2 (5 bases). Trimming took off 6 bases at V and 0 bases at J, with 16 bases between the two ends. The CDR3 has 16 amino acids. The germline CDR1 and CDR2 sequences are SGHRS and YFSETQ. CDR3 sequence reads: CASNYDGRASYNEQFF. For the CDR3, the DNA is TGCGCCAGCAATTATGACGGGCGGGCCTCCTACAATGAGCAGTTCTTC.

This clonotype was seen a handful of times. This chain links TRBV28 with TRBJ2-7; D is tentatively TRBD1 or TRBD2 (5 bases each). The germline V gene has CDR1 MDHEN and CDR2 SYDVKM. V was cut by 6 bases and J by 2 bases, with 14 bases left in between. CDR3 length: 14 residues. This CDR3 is CASRGPPWPYEQYF. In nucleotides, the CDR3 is TGTGCCAGCAGGGGACCCCCCTGGCCCTACGAGCAGTACTTC.

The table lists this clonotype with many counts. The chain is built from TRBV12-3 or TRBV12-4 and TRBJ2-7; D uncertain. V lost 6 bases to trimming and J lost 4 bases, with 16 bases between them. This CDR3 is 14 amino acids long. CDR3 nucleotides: TGTGCCAGCAGCCTTCTCGATTACGAGTACGAGCAGTACTTC. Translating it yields CASSLLDYEYEQYF.

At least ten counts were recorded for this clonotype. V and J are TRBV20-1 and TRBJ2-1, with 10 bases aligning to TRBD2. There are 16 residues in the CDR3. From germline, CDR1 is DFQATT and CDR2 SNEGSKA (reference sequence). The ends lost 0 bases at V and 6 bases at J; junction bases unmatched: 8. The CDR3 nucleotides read TGCAGTGCTAGAGATCTCTGGGCTAGCGGGAGCAATGAGCAGTTCTTC. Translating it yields CSARDLWASGSNEQFF.

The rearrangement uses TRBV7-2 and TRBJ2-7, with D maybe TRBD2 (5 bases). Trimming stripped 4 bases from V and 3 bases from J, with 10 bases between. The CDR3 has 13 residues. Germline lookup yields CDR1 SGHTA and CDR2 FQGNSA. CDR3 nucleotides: TGTGCCAGCAGCTCGCCGGGATTCTACGAGCAGTACTTC. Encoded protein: CASSSPGFYEQYF.

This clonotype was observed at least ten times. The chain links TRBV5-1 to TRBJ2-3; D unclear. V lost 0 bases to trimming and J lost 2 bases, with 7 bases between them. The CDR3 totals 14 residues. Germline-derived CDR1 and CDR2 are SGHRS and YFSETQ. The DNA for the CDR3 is TGCGCCAGCAGCTTGGCACACAACACAGATACGCAGTATTTT. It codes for CASSLAHNTDTQYF.

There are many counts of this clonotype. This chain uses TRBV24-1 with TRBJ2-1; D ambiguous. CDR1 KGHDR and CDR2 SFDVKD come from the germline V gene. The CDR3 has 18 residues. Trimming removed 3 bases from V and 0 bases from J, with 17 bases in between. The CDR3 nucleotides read TGTGCCACCAGTGATGCGCTTGCTCAATCCTACTCCTACAATGAGCAGTTCTTC. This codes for CATSDALAQSYSYNEQFF.

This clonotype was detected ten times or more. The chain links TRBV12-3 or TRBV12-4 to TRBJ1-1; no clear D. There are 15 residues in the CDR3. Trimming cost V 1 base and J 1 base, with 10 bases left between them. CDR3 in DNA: TGTGCCAGCAGTTTAGATCCCCTGGGGAACACTGAAGCTTTCTTT. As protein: CASSLDPLGNTEAFF.